This TCR beta chain is drawn from a study of shared clonotypes between healthy human individuals. The CDR3 length is 16 residues. The junction had 5 bases not matched to a gene; V was cut back by 2 bases and J by 4 bases. Germline V gene lookup returns CDR1 MNHNS and CDR2 SASEGT. Assay execution proceeded at the deep level. Method: immunoSEQ multiplex PCR; TCRdb's copy keeps in-frame clones and lacks some. The repertoire includes a few million clones, approximately 94% of them detected once, and about 0.13% sits in the top ten. This rearrangement joins TRBV6-1 to TRBJ2-2; 9 bases align to TRBD2. The receptor comes from a man between 18 and 35 years old in good health. Sequencing used naive CD4+ T cells sorted from blood. Subset: CD45RA+ positively selected. This chain's CDR3 is CASSERSGGITGELFF. The CDR3 DNA reads TGTGCCAGCAGTGAAAGGAGCGGGGGGATCACCGGGGAGCTGTTTTTT.